The T cell receptor (beta chain) under discussion was sequenced for a study of T cell repertoires in cytomegalovirus infection. TCRdb ran MiXCR on the reads and lists one entry per CDR3 protein. The table has roughly 310,000 distinct CDR3 sequences, 25% to 35% seen once; the top ten hold approximately 20%. This clonotype was seen only a few times. Its antigen remains unidentified. Germline lookup yields CDR1 SQVTM and CDR2 ANQGSEA. Trimming took 2 bases from V and 11 from J, leaving 13 bases between them. This CDR3 has 12 amino acids. The input for sequencing was cultured PBMCs, taken from culture after CMV antigen stimulation. This rearrangement joins TRBV29-1 to TRBJ1-5; no clear D. The source of this sequence is a human donor in good health (CMV status not recorded). Some clones in this sample may be carry-over from other donors' samples. The CDR3 is CSVELEGQAQHF. In nucleotides, the CDR3 is TGCAGCGTTGAATTGGAGGGCCAGGCCCAGCATTTT. The complete variable domain, with remaining parts taken from reference TRBV29-1 and TRBJ1-5, reads SAVISQKPSRDICQRGTSLTIQCQVDSQVTMMFWYRQQPGQSLTLIATANQGSEATYESGFVIDKFPISRPNLTFSTLTVSNMSPEDSSIYLCSVELEGQAQHFGDGTRLSIL.